Listed here are 5 T cell receptor beta chains from one sample, sequenced in a study of cytomegalovirus exposure and HLA in healthy donors. 13 Jbeta primers and 60 Vbeta primers were used for the PCR. Assay used: immunoSEQ multiplex PCR; TCRdb lists only in-frame clones, some missing. Here the sample spans 150,000 to 200,000 clones, under 9.5% being singletons. What was sequenced was PBMCs. These receptors were obtained from a woman in her twenties or thirties in good health and CMV-seropositive.

This rearrangement joins TRBV5-1 to TRBJ2-4; 7 bases are shared with TRBD1. The length of the CDR3 is 13 residues. V was pared by 5 bases and J by 4 bases, with 3 bases of the junction left unmatched. Germline CDR1 reads SGHRS; CDR2 reads YFSETQ. This CDR3 is CASSGGQKNIQYF. The DNA for the CDR3 is TGCGCCAGCAGTGGGGGACAGAAAAACATTCAGTACTTC.

This clone showed up just a few times. The genes are TRBV25-1 and TRBJ2-7; D gene ambiguous. Germline CDR1 is MGHDK and CDR2 is SYGVNS. Trimming took 4 bases from V and 0 from J, leaving 19 bases between them. The CDR3 sequence is 17 residues long. Written as DNA, the CDR3 is TGTGCCAGCAGTGGCCCCCCAGCATACCACTACTCCTACGAGCAGTACTTC. Its protein is CASSGPPAYHYSYEQYF.

V and J are TRBV5-4 and TRBJ2-1, with 12 positions matching TRBD2. The CDR3 consists of 17 residues. Germline CDR1 and CDR2: SGHNT and YYREEE (reference sequence). V trimming: 4 bases; J trimming: 2 bases; junction bases outside the gene matches: 7. The CDR3 reads CASSPGLAGIPYNEQFF. The CDR3 bases are TGTGCCAGCAGCCCCGGACTAGCGGGAATTCCCTACAATGAGCAGTTCTTC.

This clone came up a few times. The rearrangement links TRBV7-9 to TRBJ1-2; TRBD1 aligns across 7 bases. V lost 1 base and J lost 2; bases outside the gene matches: 13. The CDR3 totals 18 residues. From germline, CDR1 is SEHNR and CDR2 FQNEAQ (reference sequence). The CDR3 reads CASSLESRGTGFNYGYTF. The CDR3 DNA is TGTGCCAGCAGCTTAGAAAGCAGGGGGACGGGATTCAACTATGGCTACACCTTC.

Turning to this clone: At the DNA level, this CDR3 is encoded by other sequences in the same sample as well. The chain employs TRBV7-6 and TRBJ1-2, with 9 positions matching TRBD1. CDR1 and CDR2 from the germline V gene are SGHVS and FNYEAQ. Trimming removed 5 bases from V and 4 bases from J; junction bases left unmatched: 8. The CDR3 is made up of 15 amino acids. CDR3: CASSLPGQGAYGYTF. CDR3 DNA sequence: TGTGCCAGCAGCCTCCCGGGACAGGGCGCCTATGGCTACACCTTC.